This T cell receptor beta chain was captured by sequencing in a study of identical twins (dated by TCRdb to 2016 to 2018). For the study in its entirety: TCR alpha and beta repertoires from monozygotic twins, unrelated adults of various ages and cord blood were deep-sequenced to test whether fetal clonotypes persist. Replicate twin experiments were performed at different times using different library preparation protocols to rule out contamination.

This clonotype was observed a single time. Its antigen specificity is not known. Base qualities are not recorded, but no much larger clone differs from it by a single base. The method was 5' RACE. Reads for this sample came from an Illumina HiSeq 2000. A universal primer binding site was introduced by template switching, and a unique molecular identifier was present in the final cDNA, enabling accurate counting of TCR cDNA molecules. First-strand cDNA for TCR alpha and beta chains was synthesized from specific primers in the conserved constant-segment region. To control for contamination, every cDNA library carried two barcodes: a SMART-Mk sample barcode plus Illumina barcodes. TruSeq adapter sequences along with Illumina sample barcodes were introduced in two successive PCR steps. The Illumina HiSeq platform was used with custom primers to sequence TCR alpha and beta cDNA libraries. In the authors' own workflow: Unique molecular identifiers were extracted from raw reads with MiGEC, and CDR3 positions were determined with MiXCR. Recombination models were inferred per individual with the repgenHMM and IGoR tools using an EM algorithm. Shared clonotype analysis was performed with the tcR package in R, normalizing sharing by the product of cloneset sizes. To study raw recombination free of thymic and clonal selection effects, out-of-frame nonproductive sequences were analyzed. TCRdb cleaned the public reads at Q25 with fastp, built clones with MiXCR and kept in-frame beta chains. CDR3 protein duplicates are merged, each entry listing the most common genes and DNA. TCRdb, rather than the study authors, made the V and J calls. The sample profile shows some 1,600,000 distinct CDR3 sequences; under 35% of them were found once. Around 0.25% of the sample is taken by the ten largest.

Every donor in the study was a healthy Caucasian. Here is what the overall study found, with its caveats: Compared with coincidental sharing between unrelated individuals, an excess of low generation-probability sequences was observed among out-of-frame TCR alpha sequences shared between twins. Zero-insertion analyses could be partly confounded by invariant T cells such as MAIT and iNKT, though diverse VJ usage argued against such confounding for most clonotypes. Abundant cord blood beta clonotypes carried fewer insertions; young adult naive repertoires showed a weaker similar trend, while memory repertoires showed none. Excess twin sharing in beta out-of-frame sequences was weaker because fewer shared sequences lowered the signal-to-noise ratio. Recombination models systematically underestimated out-of-frame TCR alpha sharing in monozygotic twins but agreed with sharing between unrelated individuals. Conclusions relied on cross-sectional statistical analysis, since the same donors could not be followed over many years.

Spanning cysteine to phenylalanine, the CDR3 consists of 15 amino acids. The entry retains the CDR3 DNA only, 45 bases that are in frame from base 1. Deletion took 1 base off V and 2 bases off J, with a span of 9 bases between the germline ends. Reading the germline V gene (reference sequence) gives CDR1 SEHNR and CDR2 FQNEAQ. The receptor chain draws on TRBV7-9 and TRBJ1-3; no D gene can be assigned with confidence. Sequenced material: cord blood. This clonotype was sampled from a newborn girl in good health. The DNA is TGTGCCAGCAGCTTAGTCAGACACACTGGAAACACCATATATTTT. Its translation is CASSLVRHTGNTIYF.